This TCR beta chain was observed in a study of T cells in tumors after PD-1 blockade. This clone was seen a handful of times. Its antigen is unidentified. Some clones are missing from TCRdb's copy, which holds only in-frame ones; the method was immunoSEQ multiplex PCR. Of approximately 59,000 clones in the sample, roughly 78% were seen once. Findings of the study overall: Some novel exhausted tumor clones appeared in pre-treatment blood, suggesting peripheral recruitment.

Tumor or blood genomic DNA was sequenced, with inputs of roughly 600 ng to 6,004 ng. The sample here was PBMCs, taken before anti-PD-1 treatment. This clonotype was obtained from a human donor with basal cell carcinoma.

CDR3 nucleotide sequence: TGTGCCAGCAGCCCCGGGGACAGAACGCAGTATTTT. This translates into CASSPGDRTQYF. The V call is TRBV7-9, the J call TRBJ2-3, with 7 bases lining up with TRBD1. V was clipped by 5 bases and J by 9 bases; unmatched bases: 5. There are 12 residues in the CDR3. The germline V gene has CDR1 SEHNR and CDR2 FQNEAQ (reference sequence). Filled out from reference TRBV7-9 and TRBJ2-3, the complete variable domain reads DTGVSQNPRHKITKRGQNVTFRCDPISEHNRLYWYRQTLGQGPEFLTYFQNEAQLEKSRLLSDRFSAERPKGSFSTLEIQRTEQGDSAMYLCASSPGDRTQYFGPGTRLTVL.